This T cell receptor (beta chain) was sequenced in a study of T cells in Graves' hyperthyroidism and ophthalmopathy. Researchers took RNA transcripts and amplified the TCR beta CDR3 regions from them. A first-round RT-PCR of the TCR CDR3 used the HTBI primer set. A single record per CDR3 protein comes from TCRdb applying MiXCR to the multiplex PCR reads. The profile covers around 360,000 distinct CDR3 sequences, with approximately 14% appearing a single time and around 20% taken by the ten largest. CDR1 and CDR2 (germline): MNHEY, SVGAGI. CDR3 length: 16 residues. The V end lost 2 bases, the J end lost 7 bases, and 15 bases lay between the germline ends.

This clonotype was obtained from a woman aged 60-75 years with Graves' ophthalmopathy. Sequencing was carried out using blood. The chain is built from TRBV6-5 and TRBJ1-6; D is undetermined. CDR3 amino acids: CASSYGGGRGNSPLHF. The CDR3 DNA reads TGTGCCAGCAGTTACGGCGGCGGAAGAGGGAATTCACCCCTCCACTTT.